This TCR beta chain was recovered during a study of PD-L1 blockade in urothelial cancer. On the study more broadly: A median of approximately 150,000 T cells was found in the blood samples.

The repertoire was sequenced with immunoSEQ multiplex PCR; TCRdb's copy has only in-frame clones and lacks some. The sample includes about 49,000 clones, 87% of them seen just once. With V trimmed by 7 bases and J by 0 bases, 5 bases remained unmatched. The germline V gene has CDR1 SGDLS and CDR2 YYNGEE. The CDR3 runs to 15 residues. The TCR comes from a man in his sixties with urothelial cancer. The rearrangement links TRBV9 to TRBJ2-2; TRBD2 agrees at 8 bases. The source material was PBMCs, sampled around atezolizumab (anti-PD-L1) treatment. The CDR3 spells CASERGTSNTGELFF. The CDR3 nucleotides are TGTGCCAGCGAGCGGGGGACCTCGAACACCGGGGAGCTGTTTTTT.